This T cell receptor (beta chain) was retrieved from a study of vaccination and CD4 T cells after COVID-19. Study information: Every participant had a vaccine, which was either BNT162b2 or mRNA-1273, given in two doses.

Treatment: approximately nine-day PBMC culture with coronavirus spike peptide pools or control peptides (ViraFEST assay). The CDR3 spans 14 residues. Germline lookup yields CDR1 DFQATT and CDR2 SNEGSKA (reference sequence). The Oncomine TCR Beta short-read assay sequenced DNA from cultured CD4+ T cells. From the PCR reads, TCRdb called clonotypes with MiXCR, one entry per CDR3 protein. The repertoire holds fewer than 6,500 distinct CDR3 sequences, with about a third as singletons. By share, this clonotype ranks as medium-sized. Antigen specificity is unknown. The junction departs from germline at one end; a sequencing error may be responsible.

This sequence joins TRBV20-1 and TRBJ1-2, with 9 bases aligning to TRBD1. The TCR comes from a human donor who had recovered from COVID-19. This sample comprised CD4+ T cells from blood, cultured in vitro, obtained after SARS-CoV-2 vaccination. For the CDR3, the DNA is TGCAGTGCCAGAGCCGGGACAGGGCTCTATGGCTACACCTTC. This gives the protein CSARAGTGLYGYTF.